The next 11 T cell receptor beta chains were all read from a single sample in a study of blood T cell repertoires in COVID-19. The data were produced by immunoSEQ multiplex PCR, yet TCRdb's version contains in-frame clones alone and is incomplete. The sample has 150,000 to 200,000 clones, over 85% seen once; the top ten hold just under 2%. The sequenced sample consisted of peripheral blood. The receptors come from a woman between 55 and 75 years old with COVID-19, enrolled during active disease.

As DNA, the CDR3 is TGTGCCACCAGTGACTCGGGACTCCTGGAGACCCAGTACTTC. This sequence encodes CATSDSGLLETQYF. The chain recombines TRBV24-1 with TRBJ2-5; possible D gene TRBD2, 6 bases. Looked up from germline, CDR1 is KGHDR and CDR2 is SFDVKD. V lost 4 bases and J lost 5, with 13 bases in between. The CDR3 is 14 amino acids.

The chain recombines TRBV5-6 with TRBJ1-4; D unresolved. CDR1 is SGHDT and CDR2 is YYEEEE in the germline V gene. Trimming cost V 1 base and J 5 bases, with 3 bases left between them. This CDR3 has 12 residues. The CDR3 is CASSLRNEKLFF. Written as DNA, the CDR3 is TGTGCCAGCAGCTTGCGGAATGAAAAACTGTTTTTT.

V is TRBV5-1 and J is TRBJ2-3; tentative D call: TRBD1 (6 bases). The germline V gene encodes CDR1 SGHRS and CDR2 YFSETQ. Trimming cost V 2 bases and J 3 bases, with 13 bases left between them. The CDR3 extends over 15 amino acids. The CDR3 nucleotides read TGCGCCAGCAGCTTTGGAGGACAGCTTACAGATACGCAGTATTTT. Protein product: CASSFGGQLTDTQYF. The whole variable domain, remainder taken from reference TRBV5-1 and TRBJ2-3, is KAGVTQTPRYLIKTRGQQVTLSCSPISGHRSVSWYQQTPGQGLQFLFEYFSETQRNKGNFPGRFSGRQFSNSRSEMNVSTLELGDSALYLCASSFGGQLTDTQYFGPGTRLTVL.

The V and J genes are TRBV3-1 (or the pseudogene TRBV3-2) and TRBJ1-1; no definite D call. V was trimmed by 4 bases and J by 4 bases, leaving 10 bases between them. The CDR3 has 13 residues. The germline V gene has CDR1 LGHDT and CDR2 YNNKEL (reference sequence). CDR3 bases: TGTGCCAGCAGCCCGGCAGCGGTCACTGAAGCTTTCTTT. This encodes CASSPAAVTEAFF.

The J gene is TRBJ2-2, the V gene TRBV11-2; 8 bases are a match to TRBD2. CDR1 and CDR2 from the germline V gene are SGHAT and FQNNGV. V shed 3 bases, J shed 1 base, and the junction held 4 bases outside the gene matches. This CDR3 spans 16 amino acids. The DNA for the CDR3 is TGTGCCAGCAGCTTTGTAGCGGGGCGGAACACCGGGGAGCTGTTTTTT. Translation gives CASSFVAGRNTGELFF.

The chain carries TRBV19 and TRBJ1-5; D not resolved. The germline V gene encodes CDR1 LNHDA and CDR2 SQIVND (reference sequence). This CDR3 is 18 amino acids long. V lost 5 bases to trimming and J lost 5 bases, with 25 bases between them. The CDR3 nucleotides read TGTGCCAGTAGTCCCGCGGGAGCCCTCTCTCAGTTCGATCAGCCCCAGCATTTT. Translating it yields CASSPAGALSQFDQPQHF.

This CDR3 is CASGSGTWGEQYF. The DNA for the CDR3 is TGTGCTAGTGGTTCCGGGACTTGGGGCGAGCAGTACTTC. This chain uses TRBV12-5 with TRBJ2-7; possibly TRBD2 for D (6 bases). The CDR3 length is 13 residues. The germline V gene has CDR1 LGHNT and CDR2 FRNRAP. Deletions cut 4 bases from V and 6 bases from J, with 13 bases between. Complete variable domain (other parts from reference TRBV12-5 and TRBJ2-7): DARVTQTPRHKVTEMGQEVTMRCQPILGHNTVFWYRQTMMQGLELLAYFRNRAPLDDSGMPKDRFSAEMPDATLATLKIQPSEPRDSAVYFCASGSGTWGEQYFGPGTRLTVT.

The rearrangement uses TRBV7-2 and TRBJ2-7, with D perhaps TRBD2 (7 bases). The CDR3 extends over 14 amino acids. Germline-derived CDR1 and CDR2 are SGHTA and FQGNSA. Trimming shortened V by 4 bases and J by 2 bases, and 12 bases separated the two germline ends. The CDR3 sequence: CASSSTGGPYEQYF. CDR3 nucleotides: TGTGCCAGCAGCTCCACGGGGGGCCCCTACGAGCAGTACTTC.

The V gene is TRBV19, the J gene TRBJ1-2, with a tentative D call TRBD1 (5 bases). The CDR3 totals 13 residues. Per germline, CDR1 LNHDA and CDR2 SQIVND (reference sequence). V gave up 3 bases and J gave up 4 bases, with 9 bases separating them. The CDR3 DNA is TGTGCCAGTAGTATTCCGGGGGTCTATGGCTACACCTTC. It codes for CASSIPGVYGYTF.

CDR3: CASSVPGTAYGYTF. The DNA for the CDR3 is TGCGCCAGCAGCGTACCCGGGACAGCTTATGGCTACACCTTC. The J gene is TRBJ1-2, the V gene TRBV4-3, with 7 bases aligning to TRBD1. J lost 5 bases, V lost 5 bases, and 8 bases had no gene match. There are 14 residues in the CDR3. Germline loops: CDR1 LGHNA, CDR2 YSLEER.

The chain couples TRBV20-1 to TRBJ1-1, with TRBD1 identical over 7 bases. The CDR3 length is 16 residues. The germline V gene encodes CDR1 DFQATT and CDR2 SNEGSKA (reference sequence). V lost 3 bases, J lost 10 bases, and 20 bases stayed unmatched. CDR3 protein: CSASEPRTGLLQGAFF. In DNA, the CDR3 is TGCAGTGCTAGTGAACCTAGGACAGGCCTGCTACAAGGAGCTTTCTTT.